This passage covers 14 T cell receptor beta chains from one sample sequenced in a study of a mutant IDH1 vaccine in newly diagnosed glioma. The time point denotes: week 5, during vaccination. The content of each vaccine dose was 300 ug of mutant IDH1 20-mer peptide, and topical imiquimod accompanied it. Libraries were prepared by immunoSEQ multiplex PCR; TCRdb keeps only in-frame clonotypes and omits some of them. The sample records just under 80,000 clones, roughly nine tenths being singletons. No antigens are known for them. The source material was PBMCs, sampled from a glioma patient whose treatment included an IDH1 peptide vaccine. The receptors stem from a woman between 50 and 59 years old with glioma.

V usage is TRBV12-5 and J usage is TRBJ1-1; D remains ambiguous. Germline CDR1 reads LGHNT; CDR2 reads FRNRAP. This CDR3 has 17 amino acids. Trimming pared 0 bases from V and 0 bases from J, leaving 14 bases between. The CDR3 loop reads CASGLVLSGAMNTEAFF. DNA for the CDR3: TGTGCTAGTGGTTTGGTATTGTCAGGAGCCATGAACACTGAAGCTTTCTTT.

This clone has only one observation. The rearrangement joins TRBV5-1 to TRBJ2-5; 9 bases are shared with TRBD1. The junction had 10 bases not matched to a gene; V was cut back by 3 bases and J by 4 bases. The CDR3 length is 16 residues. CDR1 is SGHRS, CDR2 YFSETQ, per germline. CDR3 amino acids: CASSSAWGQGVETQYF. CDR3 coding DNA: TGCGCCAGCAGCTCCGCTTGGGGACAGGGAGTAGAGACCCAGTACTTC.

The chain joins TRBV5-4 to TRBJ1-2, with 7 bases matching TRBD1. The germline gives CDR1 SGHNT, CDR2 YYREEE (reference sequence). The CDR3 is 14 residues long. J lost 5 bases, V lost 2 bases, and 6 bases had no gene match. The CDR3 coding sequence is TGTGCCAGCAGCTTAAGGCAGGGGGTATATGGCTACACCTTC. Translating it yields CASSLRQGVYGYTF.

The rearrangement joins TRBV5-4 to TRBJ2-1; 11 nucleotides line up with TRBD2. This CDR3 has 13 residues. After removal of 8 bases from V and 8 bases from J, the junction contained 6 bases not matched to a gene. Germline V CDR1 and CDR2: SGHNT, YYREEE (reference sequence). The CDR3 is CASSGRGSHEQFF. DNA for the CDR3: TGTGCCAGTAGCGGGAGGGGCAGCCATGAGCAGTTCTTC. The full variable domain, with the rest looked up from reference TRBV5-4 and TRBJ2-1, is ETGVTQSPTHLIKTRGQQVTLRCSSQSGHNTVSWYQQALGQGPQFIFQYYREEENGRGNFPPRFSGLQFPNYSSELNVNALELDDSALYLCASSGRGSHEQFFGPGTRLTVL.

This clone showed up just once. This chain uses TRBV30 with TRBJ2-3; D is perhaps TRBD1 (5 bases). The germline gives CDR1 GTSNPN, CDR2 SVGIG (reference sequence). V dropped 2 bases and J dropped 4 bases, with 13 bases sitting between them. The length of the CDR3 is 14 residues. CDR3 amino acids: CAWSPGFGPDTQYF. CDR3 in DNA: TGTGCCTGGAGTCCAGGGTTCGGTCCAGATACGCAGTATTTT.

The rearrangement links TRBV4-2 to TRBJ2-1, with D perhaps matching TRBD2 (5 bases). V was shortened by 0 bases and J by 0 bases, with 12 bases between the two germline ends. Germline CDR1 is LGHNA and CDR2 is YNFKEQ. The CDR3 totals 17 residues. CDR3 sequence reads: CASSQDPSGFSYNEQFF. The CDR3 bases are TGTGCCAGCAGCCAAGACCCAAGCGGATTCTCCTACAATGAGCAGTTCTTC.

This clone has only one observation. The chain links TRBV5-4 to TRBJ1-2; 8 nucleotides agree with TRBD1. The V and J ends lost 3 bases and 0 bases, in that order; junction bases with no gene match: 10. This CDR3 comprises 17 residues. Per germline, CDR1 SGHNT and CDR2 YYREEE (reference sequence). CDR3 in amino acids: CASSSDRGVRSNYGYTF. CDR3 nucleotide sequence: TGTGCCAGCAGCTCCGACAGGGGAGTCCGCTCTAACTATGGCTACACCTTC.

V usage is TRBV9 and J usage is TRBJ1-4; D possibly corresponds to TRBD1 (5 bases). The CDR3 consists of 15 residues. The germline V and J ends were trimmed by 0 bases and 0 bases, with 6 bases remaining between them. Germline V lookup: CDR1 SGDLS, CDR2 YYNGEE. This CDR3 is CASSVAGATNEKLFF. The CDR3 DNA follows: TGTGCCAGCAGCGTAGCGGGGGCAACTAATGAAAAACTGTTTTTT.

The V gene is TRBV6-5, the J gene TRBJ2-7, with TRBD1 as a possible D gene (5 bases). This CDR3 has 14 amino acids. The germline V gene has CDR1 MNHEY and CDR2 SVGAGI. With 2 bases removed from V and 2 bases from J, the gap between germline ends came to 10 bases. In DNA form, the CDR3 reads TGTGCCAGCAGTTACGGGCAGGGTGCCTACGAGCAGTACTTC. This gives the protein CASSYGQGAYEQYF.

The gene calls are TRBV28 and TRBJ2-3; D is undetermined. Trimming took 7 bases from V and 3 from J, leaving 5 bases between them. The CDR3 runs to 11 residues. CDR1 is MDHEN and CDR2 is SYDVKM in the germline V gene. The chain's CDR3 is CASTDTDTQYF. CDR3 nucleotides: TGTGCCAGCACAGATACAGATACGCAGTATTTT. The full variable domain, with the rest looked up from reference TRBV28 and TRBJ2-3, is DVKVTQSSRYLVKRTGEKVFLECVQDMDHENMFWYRQDPGLGLRLIYFSYDVKMKEKGDIPEGYSVSREKKERFSLILESASTNQTSMYLCASTDTDTQYFGPGTRLTVL.

This chain links TRBV7-2 with TRBJ2-7; 11 bases agree with TRBD2. The ends lost 1 base at V and 1 base at J; junction bases unmatched: 6. CDR1 is SGHTA and CDR2 is FQGNSA in the germline V gene. The CDR3 sequence is 17 residues long. In DNA, the CDR3 is TGTGCCAGCAGCTTAGACCTACTAGCGGGAGCATCCTACGAGCAGTACTTC. Amino acids: CASSLDLLAGASYEQYF.

This rearrangement joins TRBV10-2 to TRBJ2-7; TRBD2 is a possible D gene (6 bases). The CDR3 extends over 12 amino acids. Per the germline V gene, CDR1 is WSHSY and CDR2 is SAAADI. The V and J ends lost 3 bases and 6 bases respectively, with 9 bases between them. In DNA, the CDR3 is TGCGCCAGCAGTGATTCCGGGGGCGAGCAGTACTTC. It yields the protein CASSDSGGEQYF.

The chain joins TRBV7-2 to TRBJ1-1; TRBD1 might be the D (5 bases). Germline CDR1 reads SGHTA; CDR2 reads FQGNSA. The ends were cut back, 2 bases at V and 1 base at J, with 8 bases in the middle. The CDR3 runs 14 residues. CDR3 protein: CASSLYGGNTEAFF. In DNA, the CDR3 is TGTGCCAGCAGCTTATATGGGGGGAACACTGAAGCTTTCTTT.

The chain links TRBV11-2 to TRBJ2-3; perhaps D is TRBD1 or TRBD2 (5 bases each). The V and J ends lost 1 base and 9 bases respectively, with 11 bases between them. This CDR3 has 13 amino acids. Germline loops: CDR1 SGHAT, CDR2 FQNNGV. The CDR3 here is CASSLGGAVTQYF. CDR3 bases: TGTGCCAGCAGCTTAGGAGGGGCCGTCACGCAGTATTTT.